The 28 T cell receptor beta chains below come from one sample, sequenced in a study of blood T cell repertoires in COVID-19. The assay was immunoSEQ multiplex PCR, and TCRdb's table has in-frame clones only and misses some. The sample lists around 60,000 clones, around 84% occurring once. Sequencing was carried out using peripheral blood. The receptor source for this set is a man aged 60 to 75 with acute or convalescent COVID-19.

This clone was detected once. V usage is TRBV29-1 and J usage is TRBJ2-3; D not resolved. V dropped 1 base and J dropped 0 bases, with 8 bases sitting between them. Germline V gives CDR1 SQVTM, CDR2 ANQGSEA. The CDR3 runs to 14 residues. The DNA of the CDR3 is TGCAGCGTTGAAGGTACAGCTAGCACAGATACGCAGTATTTT. Protein product: CSVEGTASTDTQYF.

The V gene is TRBV5-1, the J gene TRBJ1-1; no clear D. The CDR3 covers 14 residues. The germline V gene encodes CDR1 SGHRS and CDR2 YFSETQ. V lost 4 bases, J lost 5 bases, and 15 bases lay in between. The CDR3: CASSAQISGTEAFF. CDR3 sequence (DNA): TGCGCCAGCAGCGCCCAAATCTCGGGGACTGAAGCTTTCTTT.

The chain recombines TRBV4-2 with TRBJ1-4, with D maybe TRBD1 (6 bases). In germline, CDR1 is LGHNA, CDR2 YNFKEQ. CDR3 size: 15 residues. Trimming shortened V by 0 bases and J by 7 bases, and 12 bases separated the two germline ends. CDR3 in DNA: TGTGCCAGCAGCCAAGAGGGGGGGCTAGGTGAAAAACTGTTTTTT. Translating gives CASSQEGGLGEKLFF.

The chain has TRBV5-8 and TRBJ2-5; possible D gene TRBD1, 7 bases. The CDR3 runs to 19 residues. The germline V gene has CDR1 SGHTS and CDR2 YDEGEE. Between the trimmed V and J ends, which lost 4 bases and 2 bases, there was a span of 27 bases. CDR3 residues: CASSPPRRTGWGDQETQYF. The CDR3 coding sequence is TGTGCCAGCAGCCCCCCCCGGCGGACAGGCTGGGGGGATCAAGAGACCCAGTACTTC.

The chain has TRBV7-2 and TRBJ2-2; D possibly corresponds to TRBD1 (6 bases). The germline V and J ends were trimmed by 7 bases and 5 bases, with 23 bases remaining between them. CDR3 length: 17 residues. Germline CDR1 SGHTA, CDR2 FQGNSA. In DNA, the CDR3 is TGTGCCAGCATCCCCTCCGGGACATCTGTGAGGACCGGGGAGCTGTTTTTT. Its translation: CASIPSGTSVRTGELFF.

The rearrangement joins TRBV7-2 to TRBJ2-3, with 12 bases that match TRBD1. The ends lost 5 bases at V and 11 bases at J; junction bases unmatched: 8. CDR3 length: 14 amino acids. The germline CDR1 and CDR2 sequences are SGHTA and FQGNSA. The CDR3 DNA follows: TGTGCCAGCAGCATGGGACAGGGGGCGTGGGAGCAGTATTTT. Protein product: CASSMGQGAWEQYF.

The chain joins TRBV18 to TRBJ1-2; D ambiguous. Trimming cost V 2 bases and J 6 bases, with 13 bases left between them. The CDR3 consists of 14 residues. Germline V lookup: CDR1 KGHSH, CDR2 LQKENI. CDR3 amino acids: CASSPRQNGHGYTF. The CDR3 DNA reads as TGTGCCAGCTCACCAAGACAAAACGGCCATGGCTACACCTTC.

The CDR3: CSLQDREGMNEQFF. CDR3 bases: TGCAGCCTTCAGGACAGGGAGGGAATGAATGAGCAGTTCTTC. This chain uses TRBV29-1 with TRBJ2-1, with D perhaps matching TRBD1 (8 bases). The CDR3 totals 14 residues. Trimming removed 8 bases at V and 7 bases at J, with 21 bases between. CDR1 is SQVTM and CDR2 is ANQGSEA in the germline V gene.

CDR3 sequence (DNA): TGTGCCAGCAGCCCACCGGGGGGTGTTGGACAAGAGACCCAGTACTTC. It translates to CASSPPGGVGQETQYF. The chain links TRBV5-4 to TRBJ2-5; 7 bases match TRBD2. The germline V gene has CDR1 SGHNT and CDR2 YYREEE (reference sequence). The CDR3 has 16 amino acids. V trimming: 4 bases; J trimming: 2 bases; junction bases outside the gene matches: 11. Using reference TRBV5-4 and TRBJ2-5 for the parts outside the CDR3, the full variable domain is ETGVTQSPTHLIKTRGQQVTLRCSSQSGHNTVSWYQQALGQGPQFIFQYYREEENGRGNFPPRFSGLQFPNYSSELNVNALELDDSALYLCASSPPGGVGQETQYFGPGTRLLVL.

The chain has TRBV12-5 and TRBJ2-7, with D possibly being TRBD2 (6 bases). This CDR3 is 13 amino acids long. The ends were cut back, 6 bases at V and 0 bases at J, with 9 bases in the middle. Per germline, CDR1 LGHNT and CDR2 FRNRAP. As DNA, the CDR3 is TGTGCTAGTGGGACGGGGGACTCCTACGAGCAGTACTTC. This encodes CASGTGDSYEQYF.

The chain is built from TRBV5-1 and TRBJ2-1; 12 positions agree with TRBD2. V gave up 4 bases and J gave up 0 bases; unmatched junction bases: 2. The CDR3 runs 16 residues. Germline V gene data show CDR1 as SGHRS and CDR2 as YFSETQ. CDR3 nucleotides: TGCGCCAGCAGCCCGACTAGCGGGAGCTCCTACAATGAGCAGTTCTTC. It codes for CASSPTSGSSYNEQFF.

V and J are TRBV30 and TRBJ1-3, with D uncertain. CDR3 length equals 13 residues. V shed 3 bases and J shed 3 bases, with 9 bases lying between them. Germline V gene lookup returns CDR1 GTSNPN and CDR2 SVGIG (reference sequence). The CDR3 protein is CAWSSSFGNTIYF. The CDR3 DNA reads as TGTGCCTGGAGCTCCTCGTTTGGAAACACCATATATTTT.

The chain couples TRBV14 to TRBJ2-5, with TRBD1 identical over 7 bases. The junction had 0 bases not matched to a gene; V was cut back by 1 base and J by 1 base. The CDR3 extends over 14 amino acids. The germline CDR1 and CDR2 sequences are SGHDN and FVKESK. As DNA, the CDR3 is TGTGCCAGCAGCCAAGGGGACAGCCAAGAGACCCAGTACTTC. Amino acids: CASSQGDSQETQYF.

J is TRBJ2-2 and V is TRBV19, with 8 bases lining up with TRBD1. V gave up 2 bases and J gave up 0 bases; unmatched junction bases: 8. The CDR3 covers 18 residues. Per germline, CDR1 LNHDA and CDR2 SQIVND (reference sequence). DNA of the CDR3: TGTGCCAGTAGTATAATGGGGACAGGCTCATCGAACACCGGGGAGCTGTTTTTT. Amino acid sequence: CASSIMGTGSSNTGELFF.

V gene TRBV7-8 combines with J gene TRBJ1-4; possible D gene TRBD1, 5 bases. V lost 5 bases, J lost 0 bases, and 10 bases lay in between. Looked up from germline, CDR1 is SGHVS and CDR2 is FQNEAQ. The CDR3 has 15 residues. The CDR3 DNA sequence: TGTGCCAGCAGCCCTGGGACTGCAACTAATGAAAAACTGTTTTTT. Translation gives CASSPGTATNEKLFF.

The rearrangement uses TRBV27 and TRBJ2-7, with 7 bases matching TRBD2. The CDR3 length is 15 residues. V gave up 6 bases and J gave up 3 bases; unmatched junction bases: 11. The germline V gene encodes CDR1 MNHEY and CDR2 SMNVEV (reference sequence). Written as DNA, the CDR3 is TGTGCCAGCAGCCCTTCGGGGGGTATCATCTACGAGCAGTACTTC. It encodes CASSPSGGIIYEQYF.

The CDR3 reads CSVEDSSTKETQYF. CDR3 nucleotide sequence: TGCAGCGTTGAAGACAGTTCCACGAAAGAGACCCAGTACTTC. The chain carries TRBV29-1 and TRBJ2-5, with D unresolved. The CDR3 length is 14 residues. V lost 0 bases, J lost 3 bases, and 11 bases lay in between. Germline V gene sequence: CDR1 SQVTM, CDR2 ANQGSEA.

The chain uses TRBV15 and TRBJ1-2, with D possibly being TRBD1 (5 bases). Trimming left V 4 bases short and J 6 bases short, with 18 bases between. The germline CDR1 and CDR2 sequences are LNHNV and YYDKDF (reference sequence). The length of the CDR3 is 15 residues. CDR3: CATSTDLRGRDGYTF. In DNA, the CDR3 is TGTGCCACCAGCACCGACCTTAGGGGTAGGGATGGCTACACCTTC.

A single count supports this clone. The chain combines TRBV6-1 with TRBJ1-2; D uncertain. The CDR3 sequence is 12 residues long. Germline V gives CDR1 MNHNS, CDR2 SASEGT. Trimming removed 10 bases from V and 4 bases from J, with 13 bases in between. The CDR3 loop reads CATDVEGYGYTF. As DNA, the CDR3 is TGTGCCACCGACGTCGAGGGCTATGGCTACACCTTC.

CDR3 sequence: CARLDPAGAFF. CDR3 nucleotides: TGTGCCAGATTAGACCCCGCGGGAGCTTTCTTT. V gene TRBV19 combines with J gene TRBJ1-1; the D is unclear. V gave up 9 bases and J gave up 10 bases, with 15 bases separating them. Germline CDR1 and CDR2: LNHDA and SQIVND (reference sequence). This CDR3 region has 11 residues.

The chain combines TRBV21-1 with TRBJ2-4; TRBD1 reflects the table's D call only, with no check against the DNA. TRBV21-1 is described as a pseudogene. CDR3 length: 16 residues. CDR3 region: CASSMGHRLPKNIQYF. CDR3 bases: TGTGCCAGCAGTATGGGCCATAGGCTACCCAAAAACATTCAGTACTTC.

This clone turned up a few times. V gene TRBV27 combines with J gene TRBJ1-5, with a tentative D call TRBD1 (6 bases). This CDR3 comprises 14 residues. The germline CDR1 and CDR2 sequences are MNHEY and SMNVEV (reference sequence). Trimming removed 6 bases from V and 6 bases from J, with 15 bases in between. The CDR3 sequence is CASRKGGSSQPQHF. Here the CDR3 DNA reads TGTGCCAGCAGGAAAGGGGGATCAAGTCAGCCCCAGCATTTT.

V usage is TRBV27 and J usage is TRBJ1-2, with 8 bases identical to TRBD1. V trimming: 6 bases; J trimming: 4 bases; junction bases outside the gene matches: 13. The CDR3 consists of 16 residues. Germline assignment: CDR1 MNHEY and CDR2 SMNVEV (reference sequence). The CDR3 reads CASRRGTGQESYGYTF. CDR3 nucleotide sequence: TGTGCCAGCAGGCGGGGGACGGGACAGGAAAGCTATGGCTACACCTTC.

This clone came up once. The chain couples TRBV5-1 to TRBJ2-2, with D perhaps TRBD1 (8 bases). This CDR3 has 14 residues. The V gene lost 6 bases and the J gene lost 9 bases, with 18 bases spanning the gap. Per the germline V gene, CDR1 is SGHRS and CDR2 is YFSETQ. CDR3 loop: CASTITGGTRELFF. In nucleotides, the CDR3 is TGCGCCAGCACGATTACAGGGGGGACTAGGGAGCTGTTTTTT.

The chain couples TRBV5-1 to TRBJ2-2; tentatively, D is TRBD1 (6 bases). Germline V gene data show CDR1 as SGHRS and CDR2 as YFSETQ. This CDR3 has 14 amino acids. With 5 bases removed from V and 8 bases from J, the gap between germline ends came to 16 bases. CDR3 loop: CASSGGRSAGELFF. The DNA for the CDR3 is TGCGCCAGCAGTGGGGGCCGCAGCGCGGGGGAGCTGTTTTTT.

This clone has only a few counts. The chain combines TRBV20-1 with TRBJ2-7; possible D gene TRBD2, 6 bases. Trimming took off 3 bases at V and 4 bases at J, with 16 bases between the two ends. This CDR3 has 14 residues. Germline assignment: CDR1 DFQATT and CDR2 SNEGSKA (reference sequence). The CDR3 DNA sequence: TGCAGTGCTAGTGGGGACTCAATTCGGTACGAGCAGTACTTC. The encoded protein is CSASGDSIRYEQYF.

The chain joins TRBV9 to TRBJ2-2; possibly TRBD1 for D (6 bases). The CDR3 sequence is 16 residues long. Germline CDR1 SGDLS, CDR2 YYNGEE. Trimming left V 4 bases short and J 0 bases short, with 13 bases between. The CDR3 loop is CASSTGQFSNTGELFF. The CDR3 region has the DNA TGTGCCAGCAGCACCGGACAGTTTTCGAACACCGGGGAGCTGTTTTTT.

The chain recombines TRBV24-1 with TRBJ2-3, with 7 nucleotides matching TRBD1. The CDR3 spans 15 residues. Germline CDR1 is KGHDR and CDR2 is SFDVKD. After removal of 3 bases from V and 5 bases from J, the junction contained 7 bases not matched to a gene. CDR3 DNA: TGTGCCACCAGTGATCTGACCGGACAGGAAGATACGCAGTATTTT. This translates into CATSDLTGQEDTQYF.